The 17 T cell receptor beta chains below were found in one sample sequenced in a study of blood T cell repertoires in COVID-19. Data came from immunoSEQ multiplex PCR; TCRdb stores just in-frame clones and leaves some out. The sample carries roughly 230,000 clones, 88% recorded once. The sample comprised peripheral blood. These receptors all stem from a man aged 65 to 79 with acute or convalescent COVID-19.

Note on this clone: A junction boundary mismatches the germline segment, possibly from a read error. V and J are TRBV6-2 or TRBV6-3 and TRBJ1-3; unclear D gene. The germline CDR1 and CDR2 sequences are MNHEY and SVGEGT. This CDR3 comprises 15 residues. The CDR3: CASSLTGDSGNAIYF. CDR3 nucleotides: TGTGCCAGCAGTTTGACCGGTGACTCTGGAAACGCCATATATTTT.

The chain recombines TRBV27 with TRBJ2-1; 8 bases line up with TRBD1. Trimming cost V 6 bases and J 1 base; bases outside gene matches: 8. Germline loops: CDR1 MNHEY, CDR2 SMNVEV (reference sequence). This CDR3 spans 16 amino acids. This CDR3 is CASRWTGLDSYNEQFF. As DNA, the CDR3 is TGTGCCAGCAGGTGGACAGGGCTAGATTCCTACAATGAGCAGTTCTTC.

The genes are TRBV18 and TRBJ2-1; TRBD2 aligns across 7 bases. The CDR3 is 16 residues long. V lost 2 bases and J lost 3; bases outside the gene matches: 7. Germline V lookup: CDR1 KGHSH, CDR2 LQKENI. This chain's CDR3 is CASSPYIAGSYNEQFF. Here the CDR3 DNA reads TGTGCCAGCTCACCATATATAGCGGGCAGCTACAATGAGCAGTTCTTC.

This clone is a singleton in its sample. The chain employs TRBV6-6 and TRBJ2-3; 7 bases align to TRBD2. From germline, CDR1 is MNHNY and CDR2 SVGAGI (reference sequence). The CDR3 has 15 residues. The V segment lost 6 bases and the J segment 4 bases; nucleotides outside the gene matches: 10. CDR3 in DNA: TGTGCCAGCAGCCTGGGGGGGAGGGCCTCAGATACGCAGTATTTT. Translated: CASSLGGRASDTQYF.

This clone was observed once. The chain links TRBV24-1 to TRBJ2-2, with TRBD1 matching 9 bases. V dropped 10 bases and J dropped 7; count of bases not matched to a gene: 9. Looked up from germline, CDR1 is KGHDR and CDR2 is SFDVKD. This CDR3 contains 14 residues. The CDR3 protein is CATRTGDVIGELFF. The CDR3 DNA reads as TGTGCCACTCGGACAGGGGACGTGATCGGGGAGCTGTTTTTT.

The chain recombines TRBV7-6 with TRBJ2-2; the D gene is possibly TRBD1 (5 bases). This CDR3 has 15 residues. Germline V gene sequence: CDR1 SGHVS, CDR2 FNYEAQ. Trimming removed 4 bases at V and 4 bases at J, with 13 bases between. CDR3 DNA: TGTGCCAGCAGCTCTGGGGCTAGGATCACCGGGGAGCTGTTTTTT. Translation gives CASSSGARITGELFF. Full variable domain (remainder filled in from reference TRBV7-6 and TRBJ2-2): GAGVSQSPRYKVTKRGQDVALRCDPISGHVSLYWYRQALGQGPEFLTYFNYEAQQDKSGLPNDRFSAERPEGSISTLTIQRTEQRDSAMYRCASSSGARITGELFFGEGSRLTVL.

The chain carries TRBV11-1 and TRBJ2-2; 10 nucleotides line up with TRBD2. The germline gives CDR1 SGHAT, CDR2 FQDESV (reference sequence). Germline trimming cut 6 bases from V and 0 bases from J; bases unmatched to any gene: 1. There are 15 residues in the CDR3. CDR3 nucleotides: TGTGCCAGCAGTACTAGCGGGACGAACACCGGGGAGCTGTTTTTT. It translates to CASSTSGTNTGELFF.

The table lists this clone with a few counts. The gene calls are TRBV28 and TRBJ1-5; 8 positions agree with TRBD1. V was clipped by 10 bases and J by 1 base; unmatched bases: 21. CDR3 length: 19 amino acids. CDR1 and CDR2 from the germline V gene are MDHEN and SYDVKM. The DNA of the CDR3 is TGTGCCACCCTGAGGAGAGACAGGGGCACCAAGTGGAGCAATCAGCCCCAGCATTTT. It codes for CATLRRDRGTKWSNQPQHF.

The count of this clone is one. CDR3 nucleotide sequence: TGTGCCAGCAGCTTAGGACAGGGGCAAGCTTTCTTT. It translates to CASSLGQGQAFF. The V and J genes are TRBV5-6 and TRBJ1-1, with TRBD1 matching 9 bases. The CDR3 is 12 residues long. Germline V gene lookup returns CDR1 SGHDT and CDR2 YYEEEE. The V gene end was trimmed by 2 bases and the J gene end by 9 bases; junction bases not matched to a gene: 2.

This chain uses TRBV12-5 with TRBJ1-3, with TRBD1 matching over 7 bases. This CDR3 comprises 15 residues. V gave up 11 bases and J gave up 15 bases; unmatched junction bases: 25. Germline CDR1 reads LGHNT; CDR2 reads FRNRAP. The chain's CDR3 is CAPEGDSFCGVAEYF. In nucleotides, the CDR3 is TGTGCTCCCGAAGGGGACAGTTTCTGCGGGGTGGCTGAATATTTT. The whole variable domain, filled in from reference TRBV12-5 and TRBJ1-3, reads DARVTQTPRHKVTEMGQEVTMRCQPILGHNTVFWYRQTMMQGLELLAYFRNRAPLDDSGMPKDRFSAEMPDATLATLKIQPSEPRDSAVYFCAPEGDSFCGVAEYFGEGSWLTVV.

J is TRBJ2-3 and V is TRBV30; 9 bases match TRBD2. Trimming took 0 bases from V and 5 from J; bases not matched to a gene: 6. The CDR3 is made up of 15 amino acids. Germline V CDR1 and CDR2: GTSNPN, SVGIG (reference sequence). The CDR3, as DNA: TGTGCCTGGAGTGTACGGGCGGGAGGGGGAGATACGCAGTATTTT. Protein product: CAWSVRAGGGDTQYF.

The V gene is TRBV18, the J gene TRBJ1-1, with D possibly being TRBD1 (6 bases). The length of the CDR3 is 18 residues. CDR1 is KGHSH, CDR2 LQKENI, per germline. V lost 2 bases, J lost 1 base, and 20 bases lay in between. CDR3 in amino acids: CASSPVAWTAGPNTEAFF. The CDR3 nucleotides read TGTGCCAGCTCACCAGTGGCCTGGACAGCTGGACCGAACACTGAAGCTTTCTTT.

J is TRBJ2-3 and V is TRBV3-1 (or the pseudogene TRBV3-2); D perhaps matches TRBD2 (6 bases). Germline V CDR1 and CDR2: LGHDT, YNNKEL (reference sequence). CDR3 size: 15 residues. Between the trimmed V and J ends, which lost 5 bases and 2 bases, there was a span of 14 bases. CDR3 amino acids: CASSFGSTPTDTQYF. The CDR3 region has the DNA TGTGCCAGCAGCTTCGGGAGTACCCCCACAGATACGCAGTATTTT.

This clone appeared once. The chain joins TRBV19 to TRBJ1-5, with D unresolved. The CDR3 extends over 14 amino acids. The ends were cut back, 7 bases at V and 0 bases at J, with 10 bases in the middle. Germline V gene lookup returns CDR1 LNHDA and CDR2 SQIVND (reference sequence). The DNA for the CDR3 is TGTGCCAGTACCCTCGGGTCTAGCAATCAGCCCCAGCATTTT. It is translated as CASTLGSSNQPQHF.

This clone was seen a few times. The chain uses TRBV27 and TRBJ1-2; a weak D match, TRBD1 (5 bases). The V and J ends lost 5 bases and 1 base respectively, with 11 bases between them. This CDR3 region has 14 residues. Per the germline V gene, CDR1 is MNHEY and CDR2 is SMNVEV (reference sequence). The CDR3 coding sequence is TGTGCCAGCAGTACTACAGGATTTAACTATGGCTACACCTTC. Translated: CASSTTGFNYGYTF.

This clone came up once. The CDR3 region is CASSIRAGGHEQFF. The CDR3 DNA is TGTGCCAGTAGTATACGGGCGGGTGGCCATGAGCAGTTCTTC. The chain is built from TRBV19 and TRBJ2-1, with a possible D match to TRBD2 (5 bases). Trimming pared 2 bases from V and 8 bases from J, leaving 13 bases between. The CDR3 loop spans 14 amino acids. Germline V CDR1 and CDR2: LNHDA, SQIVND (reference sequence).

The CDR3 DNA reads as TGTGCCAGCAGCTTGACTAGCGGGACTTCCTACGAGCAGTACTTC. It specifies CASSLTSGTSYEQYF. The chain joins TRBV11-2 to TRBJ2-7; 11 bases are a match to TRBD2. The CDR3 is 15 residues long. J was trimmed by 1 base and V by 3 bases; bases with no gene match: 2. Germline assignment: CDR1 SGHAT and CDR2 FQNNGV.